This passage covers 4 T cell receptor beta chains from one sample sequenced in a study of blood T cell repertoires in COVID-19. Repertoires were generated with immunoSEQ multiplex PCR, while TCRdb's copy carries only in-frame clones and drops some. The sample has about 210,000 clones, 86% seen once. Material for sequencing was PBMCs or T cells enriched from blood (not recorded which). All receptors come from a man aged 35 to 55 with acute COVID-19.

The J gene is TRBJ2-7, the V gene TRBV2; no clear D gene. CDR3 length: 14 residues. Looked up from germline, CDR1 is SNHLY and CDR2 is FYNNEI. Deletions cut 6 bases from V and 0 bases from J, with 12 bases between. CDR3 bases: TGTGCCAGCAGCCCAAGAGTAACCTCCTACGAGCAGTACTTC. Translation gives CASSPRVTSYEQYF.

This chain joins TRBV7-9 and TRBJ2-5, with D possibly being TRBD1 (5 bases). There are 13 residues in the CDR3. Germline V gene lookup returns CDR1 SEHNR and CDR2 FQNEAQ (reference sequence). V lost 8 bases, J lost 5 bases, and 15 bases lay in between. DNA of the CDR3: TGTGCCAGCGGTCAGGGTATTGGGGAGACCCAGTACTTC. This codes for CASGQGIGETQYF.

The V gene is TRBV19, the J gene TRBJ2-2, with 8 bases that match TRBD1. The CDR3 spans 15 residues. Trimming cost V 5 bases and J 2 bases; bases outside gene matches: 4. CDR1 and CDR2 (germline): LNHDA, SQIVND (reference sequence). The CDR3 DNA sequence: TGTGCCAGTAGTCGGACAGGGAAAAACACCGGGGAGCTGTTTTTT. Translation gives CASSRTGKNTGELFF.

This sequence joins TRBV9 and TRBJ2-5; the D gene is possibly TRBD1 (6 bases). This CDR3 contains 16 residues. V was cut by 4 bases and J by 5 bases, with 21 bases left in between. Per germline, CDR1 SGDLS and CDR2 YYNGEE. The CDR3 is CASSPYQQGRLETQYF. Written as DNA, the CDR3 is TGTGCCAGCAGCCCTTACCAACAGGGTCGGTTGGAGACCCAGTACTTC.